What follows are 16 T cell receptor beta chains derived from one specimen sequenced in a study of blood T cell dynamics during melanoma immunotherapy. The table came from immunoSEQ multiplex PCR; TCRdb's copy has only in-frame clones and leaves some out. The sample lists several thousand clones, 85% to 90% occurring once. Sample time point: week 3, after first cycle of checkpoint inhibitor. Sequences were derived from blood, sampled from a patient treated with checkpoint blockade. These receptors were taken from a human donor with melanoma.

For the CDR3, the DNA is TGTGCCAGCTCACCGACGGACAGGGGGGAGGCTTTCTTT. It is translated as CASSPTDRGEAFF. The rearrangement joins TRBV18 to TRBJ1-1; TRBD1 aligns across 10 bases. CDR3 length: 13 residues. Germline CDR1 KGHSH, CDR2 LQKENI. V lost 3 bases, J lost 11 bases, and 6 bases stayed unmatched.

This clone was seen a few times. The V gene is TRBV28, the J gene TRBJ1-2; 8 bases fit TRBD1. There are 16 residues in the CDR3. V shed 3 bases, J shed 3 bases, and the junction held 9 bases outside the gene matches. Germline lookup yields CDR1 MDHEN and CDR2 SYDVKM. The CDR3 nucleotides are TGTGCCAGCAGTTTCAGCCAAACAGGGGGTGACTATGGCTACACCTTC. Encoded protein: CASSFSQTGGDYGYTF.

The gene calls are TRBV5-1 and TRBJ2-7; D is undetermined. CDR1 and CDR2 (germline): SGHRS, YFSETQ. This CDR3 contains 15 residues. The V end lost 2 bases, the J end lost 3 bases, and 15 bases lay between the germline ends. This CDR3 reads CASSFGNTANYEQYF. CDR3 sequence (DNA): TGCGCCAGCAGCTTTGGCAATACAGCTAACTACGAGCAGTACTTC.

The V gene is TRBV27, the J gene TRBJ2-7; 8 nucleotides line up with TRBD1. Trimming cost V 5 bases and J 0 bases; bases outside gene matches: 9. The CDR3 is made up of 16 amino acids. Germline CDR1 MNHEY, CDR2 SMNVEV (reference sequence). The CDR3 nucleotides are TGTGCCAGCAGTCCGCTATGGACAGGGAGCTCCTACGAGCAGTACTTC. It specifies CASSPLWTGSSYEQYF.

The CDR3 is CASSLSSGVTYEQYF. The CDR3 DNA reads TGTGCCAGCAGCTTATCTAGCGGGGTAACCTACGAGCAGTACTTC. The chain employs TRBV7-9 and TRBJ2-7; 9 bases map to TRBD2. Germline V gene sequence: CDR1 SEHNR, CDR2 FQNEAQ (reference sequence). V lost 2 bases and J lost 2; bases outside the gene matches: 4. CDR3 length equals 15 residues.

The chain employs TRBV18 and TRBJ2-7, with 7 bases identical to TRBD1. Per germline, CDR1 KGHSH and CDR2 LQKENI. The J segment lost 6 bases and the V segment lost 6 bases, leaving 11 bases of the junction unmatched. CDR3 length: 14 residues. The CDR3 here is CASSSRGQSLEQYF. The CDR3 coding sequence is TGTGCCAGCTCCTCCCGGGGACAGTCCCTCGAGCAGTACTTC. The full variable domain, its missing parts supplied by reference TRBV18 and TRBJ2-7, is NAGVMQNPRHLVRRRGQEARLRCSPMKGHSHVYWYRQLPEEGLKFMVYLQKENIIDESGMPKERFSAEFPKEGPSILRIQQVVRGDSAAYFCASSSRGQSLEQYFGPGTRLTVT.

The genes are TRBV5-5 and TRBJ2-7; unclear D gene. Looked up from germline, CDR1 is SGHKS and CDR2 is YYEKEE (reference sequence). V was shortened by 4 bases and J by 6 bases, with 14 bases between the two germline ends. This CDR3 spans 13 amino acids. CDR3 coding DNA: TGTGCCAGCAGCCGTATGATCCGGGCCGAGCAGTACTTC. Translating it yields CASSRMIRAEQYF.

As DNA, the CDR3 is TGTGCCAGCTCACCTCAGGGGTTTGGTGGAAACACCATATATTTT. Protein product: CASSPQGFGGNTIYF. The chain carries TRBV18 and TRBJ1-3, with D possibly matching TRBD1 (6 bases). The CDR3 is 15 amino acids. Looked up from germline, CDR1 is KGHSH and CDR2 is LQKENI. V was clipped by 3 bases and J by 3 bases, with 12 bases between them.

The chain couples TRBV9 to TRBJ2-5, with D hard to call. The J call is uncertain, as TRBJ2-7 better fits the DNA end. CDR1 and CDR2 from the germline V gene are SGDLS and YYNGEE. The CDR3 extends over 15 amino acids. The CDR3, as DNA: TGTGCCAGCAGCGTAGGGCAAGACCCCTCCTACGAGCAGTACTTC. It yields the protein CASSVGQDPSYEQYF.

The chain recombines TRBV21-1 with TRBJ1-5; TRBD1, the D gene given by the table, was not confirmed from the DNA. TRBV21-1 is a pseudogene segment. The CDR3 extends over 16 amino acids. Written as DNA, the CDR3 is TGTGCCAGCAGCAAAGAAGGACAGGGGTTCAATCAGCCCCAGCATTTT. Protein sequence: CASSKEGQGFNQPQHF.

The gene calls are TRBV2 and TRBJ1-3; D possibly corresponds to TRBD1 (6 bases). The length of the CDR3 is 15 residues. V shed 3 bases and J shed 0 bases, with 9 bases lying between them. CDR1 SNHLY and CDR2 FYNNEI come from the germline V gene. CDR3 loop: CASSEEGHSGNTIYF. CDR3 coding DNA: TGTGCCAGCAGTGAGGAGGGACACTCTGGAAACACCATATATTTT.

V usage is TRBV9 and J usage is TRBJ2-5; D gene ambiguous. The J call is uncertain, as TRBJ2-7 better fits the DNA end. CDR1 is SGDLS and CDR2 is YYNGEE in the germline V gene. The CDR3 spans 16 residues. The CDR3 region has the DNA TGTGCCAGCAGCGTAGGGCAAGACCCGAAAACCTACGAGCAGTACTTC. This gives the protein CASSVGQDPKTYEQYF.

The CDR3 reads CAISESDRGANQPQHF. The CDR3 coding sequence is TGTGCCATCAGTGAGTCGGACAGGGGGGCAAATCAGCCCCAGCATTTT. The V call is TRBV10-3, the J call TRBJ1-5, with 10 bases matching TRBD1. With 0 bases clipped from V and 4 bases from J, the junction kept 3 bases outside the gene matches. The V gene's germline CDR1 is ENHRY and CDR2 SYGVKD. The CDR3 sequence is 16 residues long.

The chain couples TRBV10-1 to TRBJ2-7; D might be TRBD1 (5 bases). The CDR3 length is 14 residues. CDR1 and CDR2 (germline): WNHNN, SYGVQD (reference sequence). V was clipped by 4 bases and J by 2 bases, with 12 bases between them. The CDR3 DNA is TGCGCCAGCAGTGCAGGGTTTGGGGCCTACGAGCAGTACTTC. Its translation: CASSAGFGAYEQYF.

In DNA form, the CDR3 reads TGTGCCAGCAGCTTGGGGACAGGGAATCAGCCCCAGCATTTT. Protein: CASSLGTGNQPQHF. The chain employs TRBV11-3 and TRBJ1-5, with 9 positions matching TRBD1. Germline assignment: CDR1 SGHNT and CDR2 YENEEA. The CDR3 length is 14 residues. Germline trimming cut 3 bases from V and 4 bases from J; bases unmatched to any gene: 1.

The chain combines TRBV9 with TRBJ2-7, with 9 positions matching TRBD1. V lost 0 bases and J lost 2; bases outside the gene matches: 6. The CDR3 runs to 16 residues. The germline CDR1 and CDR2 sequences are SGDLS and YYNGEE. The CDR3 coding sequence is TGTGCCAGCAGCGTAGGAGGGACAGGGCTCCCCTACGAGCAGTACTTC. It translates to CASSVGGTGLPYEQYF.